The clone carrying this T cell receptor (beta chain) was detected many times. Just one base apart from a much larger clone, this may be a read error. The source material, RNA transcripts, was used to amplify TCR beta CDR3 regions. Using the HTBI primer set, a first-round RT-PCR was run on the TCR CDR3. One entry per CDR3 protein results from TCRdb running MiXCR on the multiplex PCR reads. Among 250,000 to 300,000 distinct CDR3 sequences, about 14% were seen once, and the ten largest hold approximately 12%. V lost 3 bases and J 0 bases, leaving 9 bases between the germline ends. This CDR3 has 15 amino acids. The V gene's germline CDR1 is ENHRY and CDR2 SYGVKD. The data were taken from a study of T cells in Graves' hyperthyroidism and ophthalmopathy.

The J gene is TRBJ2-1, the V gene TRBV10-3, with D perhaps matching TRBD2 (6 bases). The specimen sequenced was blood. This TCR was recovered from a woman between 40 and 50 years old with Graves' hyperthyroidism that later progressed to Graves' ophthalmopathy. The CDR3 region is CAISERESSYNEQFF. The CDR3 DNA sequence: TGTGCCATCAGTGAACGGGAGAGCTCCTACAATGAGCAGTTCTTC.